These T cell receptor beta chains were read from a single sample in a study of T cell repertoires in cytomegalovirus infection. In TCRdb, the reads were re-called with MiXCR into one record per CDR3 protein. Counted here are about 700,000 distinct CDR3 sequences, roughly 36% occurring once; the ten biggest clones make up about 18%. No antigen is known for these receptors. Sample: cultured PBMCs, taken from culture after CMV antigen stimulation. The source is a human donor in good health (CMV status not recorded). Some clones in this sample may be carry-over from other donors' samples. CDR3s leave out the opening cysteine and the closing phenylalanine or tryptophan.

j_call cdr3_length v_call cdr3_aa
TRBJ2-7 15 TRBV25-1 ASSKTTGTADSYEQY
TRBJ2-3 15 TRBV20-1 SARVTSGRALADTQY
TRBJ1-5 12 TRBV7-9 ASSLGVTDQPQH
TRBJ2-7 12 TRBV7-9 ASSLDGGADEQY
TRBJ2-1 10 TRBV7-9 ASSPQIDEQF
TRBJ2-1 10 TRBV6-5 ASSPGALGQF
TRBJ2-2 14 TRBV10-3 AISESKAPNTGELF
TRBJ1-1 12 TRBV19 ASTNSAGHTEAF
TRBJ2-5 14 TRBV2 ASSEALYVTVETQY
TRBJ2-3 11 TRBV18 ASVKESTDTQY
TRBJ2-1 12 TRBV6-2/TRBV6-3 ASRRQGRINEQF
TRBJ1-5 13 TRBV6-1 ASGWSGGPNQPQH
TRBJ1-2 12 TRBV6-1 ASSEFGASYGYT
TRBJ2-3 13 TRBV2 ASRKGLAEADTQY
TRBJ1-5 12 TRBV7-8 ASSLVPEFSAQH
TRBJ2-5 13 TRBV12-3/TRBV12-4 ASNLGGAGQETQY
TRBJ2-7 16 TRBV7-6 ASSLSGGAGNSRREQY
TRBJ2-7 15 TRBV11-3 ASSLGDRTLFRDEQY
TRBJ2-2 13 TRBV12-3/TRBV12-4 ASTLGQGRTGELF
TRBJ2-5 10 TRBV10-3 AISTSGETQY
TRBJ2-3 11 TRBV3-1 ASSQDWRDTQY
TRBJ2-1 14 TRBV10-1 ASSESLTSTHNEQF
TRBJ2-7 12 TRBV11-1 ASSLGGADYEQY
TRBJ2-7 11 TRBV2 ASRPPVRYEQY
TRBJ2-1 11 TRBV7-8 ASSLERSVGQF
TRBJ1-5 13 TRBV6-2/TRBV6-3 ASSLWTGQGQPQH
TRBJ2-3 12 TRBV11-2 ASEGRPSTDTQY
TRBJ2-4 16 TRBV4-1 ASSRGTSVGGAKNIQY
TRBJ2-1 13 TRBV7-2 ASSTHGGLYNEQF
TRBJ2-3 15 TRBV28 ASTLGLAGGRKDTQY
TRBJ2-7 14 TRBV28 ASSLWASGVIYEQY
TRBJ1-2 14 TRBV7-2 ASSVASGGANYGYT
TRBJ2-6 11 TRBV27 ASSDNGANVLT
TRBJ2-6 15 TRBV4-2 ASSQEFGTSGANVLT
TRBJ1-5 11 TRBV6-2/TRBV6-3 ASSRPGDQPQH
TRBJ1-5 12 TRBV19 ASSIAGVQGAQH
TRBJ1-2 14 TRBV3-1 ASSQGLGTAFNGYT
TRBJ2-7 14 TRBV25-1 ASSESAGTLSYEQY
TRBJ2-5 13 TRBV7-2 ASSSGQGYQETQY
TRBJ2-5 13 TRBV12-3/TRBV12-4 ASSLSGLVAETQY
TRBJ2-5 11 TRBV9 ASSEWGPETQY
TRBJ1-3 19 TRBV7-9 ASSLVGPLAGGAVSGNTIY
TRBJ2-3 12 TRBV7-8 ASSSSGDTDTQY
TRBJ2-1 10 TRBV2 ASSWGGDEQF
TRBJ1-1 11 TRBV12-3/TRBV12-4 ASILRRGTEAF
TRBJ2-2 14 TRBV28 ASSLGDRGHAGELF
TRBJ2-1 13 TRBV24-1 ATSSSGNSYNEQF
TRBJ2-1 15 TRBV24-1 ATSEQTGMAAYNEQF
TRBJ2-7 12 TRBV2 AIFGGKSSYEQY
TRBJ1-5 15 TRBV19 ASSNSRNSYSNQPQH
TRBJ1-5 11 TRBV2 ASSAREHQPQH
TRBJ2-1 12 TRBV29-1 SVTDDPSYNEQF
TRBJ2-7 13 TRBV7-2 ASSLAGGPPYEQY
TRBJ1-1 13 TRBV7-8 ASSVRDQGDSEAF
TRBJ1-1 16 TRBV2 ASSEALGRGTGNTEAF